The clone carrying this TCR beta chain was seen a handful of times. Its antigen is still unknown. The data are from a study of CD8 T cells in ankylosing spondylitis. Study results and limitations: Some motif variants had been reported before (in reactive arthritis synovial fluid and blood). Relatively scarce in peripheral blood, disease-linked clones were CD8+. The clones that were linked to disease were reported to be significantly enriched in matched synovial fluid samples from ankylosing spondylitis patients.

Making the TCR beta libraries involved quantitative 5'-RACE with molecular barcodes. MiXCR was run by TCRdb on the 5' RACE reads, yielding one entry per CDR3 protein. Of 150,000 to 200,000 distinct CDR3 sequences listed, 30% to 40% are singletons. Germline CDR1 is MGHRA and CDR2 is YSYEKL. The ends were cut back, 0 bases at V and 0 bases at J, with 9 bases in the middle. This CDR3 region has 17 residues. The chain joins TRBV4-1 to TRBJ1-6; D may be TRBD1 (5 bases). Material for sequencing was synovial fluid, either unsorted or a sorted T cell fraction (not recorded which). This receptor was identified in a male donor with ankylosing spondylitis. The DNA for the CDR3 is TGCGCCAGCAGCCAAGATTGGGGGAGCTCCTATAATTCACCCCTCCACTTT. It translates to CASSQDWGSSYNSPLHF.